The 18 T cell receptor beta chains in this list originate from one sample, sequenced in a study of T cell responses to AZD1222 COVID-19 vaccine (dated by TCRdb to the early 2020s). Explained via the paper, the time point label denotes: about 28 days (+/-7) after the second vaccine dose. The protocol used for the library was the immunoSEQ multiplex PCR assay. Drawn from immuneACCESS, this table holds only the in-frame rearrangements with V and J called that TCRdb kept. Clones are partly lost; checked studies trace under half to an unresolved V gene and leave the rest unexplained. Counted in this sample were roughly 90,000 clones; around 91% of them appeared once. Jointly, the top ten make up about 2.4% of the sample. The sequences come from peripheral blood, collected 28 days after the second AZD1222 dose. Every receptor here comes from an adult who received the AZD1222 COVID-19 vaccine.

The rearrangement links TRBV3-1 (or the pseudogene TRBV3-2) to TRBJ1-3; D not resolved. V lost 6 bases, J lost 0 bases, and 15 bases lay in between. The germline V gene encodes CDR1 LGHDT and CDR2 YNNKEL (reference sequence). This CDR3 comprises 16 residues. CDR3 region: CASSPTPASSGNTIYF. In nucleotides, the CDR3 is TGTGCCAGCAGTCCGACGCCAGCCAGCTCTGGAAACACCATATATTTT.

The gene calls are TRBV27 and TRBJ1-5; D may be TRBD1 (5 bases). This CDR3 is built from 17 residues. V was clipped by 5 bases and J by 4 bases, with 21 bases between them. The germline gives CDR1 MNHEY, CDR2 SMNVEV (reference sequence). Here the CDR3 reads CASSPRGVPINNQPQHF. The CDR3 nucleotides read TGTGCCAGCAGTCCCCGAGGGGTCCCGATTAATAATCAGCCCCAGCATTTT.

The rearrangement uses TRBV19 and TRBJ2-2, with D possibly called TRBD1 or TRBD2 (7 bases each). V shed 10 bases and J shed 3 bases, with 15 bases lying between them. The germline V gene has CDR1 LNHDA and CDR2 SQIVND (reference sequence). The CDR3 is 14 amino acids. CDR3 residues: CATQGGRYTGELFF. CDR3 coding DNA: TGTGCCACGCAGGGGGGGAGGTACACCGGGGAGCTGTTTTTT.

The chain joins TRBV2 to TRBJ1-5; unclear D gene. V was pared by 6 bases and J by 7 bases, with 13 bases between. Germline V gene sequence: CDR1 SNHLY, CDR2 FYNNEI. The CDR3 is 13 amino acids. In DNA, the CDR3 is TGTGCCAGCAGCTTCTCGGGTGGGCAGCCCCAGCATTTT. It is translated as CASSFSGGQPQHF.

The CDR3 coding sequence is TGCGCCAGCAGCTTTTCCCCACGACAGTTCACTGAAGCTTTCTTT. Protein product: CASSFSPRQFTEAFF. The rearrangement links TRBV5-1 to TRBJ1-1; tentative D call: TRBD1 (5 bases). The CDR3 totals 15 residues. V lost 2 bases, J lost 4 bases, and 15 bases lay in between. Germline lookup yields CDR1 SGHRS and CDR2 YFSETQ. The variable domain in full, with the rest retrieved from reference TRBV5-1 and TRBJ1-1, is KAGVTQTPRYLIKTRGQQVTLSCSPISGHRSVSWYQQTPGQGLQFLFEYFSETQRNKGNFPGRFSGRQFSNSRSEMNVSTLELGDSALYLCASSFSPRQFTEAFFGQGTRLTVV.

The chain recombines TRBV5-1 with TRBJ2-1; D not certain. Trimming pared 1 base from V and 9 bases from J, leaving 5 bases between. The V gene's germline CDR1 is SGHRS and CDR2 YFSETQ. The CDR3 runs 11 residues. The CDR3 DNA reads TGCGCCAGCAGCTTGAGCGCTGAGCAGTTCTTC. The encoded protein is CASSLSAEQFF.

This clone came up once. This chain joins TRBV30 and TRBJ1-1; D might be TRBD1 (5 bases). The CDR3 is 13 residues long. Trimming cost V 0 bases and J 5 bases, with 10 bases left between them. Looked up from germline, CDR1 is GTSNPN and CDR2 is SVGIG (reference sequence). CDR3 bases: TGTGCCTGGAGTGTGAAGGGGAGTACTGAAGCTTTCTTT. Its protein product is CAWSVKGSTEAFF.

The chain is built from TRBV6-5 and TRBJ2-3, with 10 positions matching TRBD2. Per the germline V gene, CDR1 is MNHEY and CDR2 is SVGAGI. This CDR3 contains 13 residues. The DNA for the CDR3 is TGTGCTATAGCGGGAGGCTCCACAGATACGCAGTATTTT. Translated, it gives CAIAGGSTDTQYF.

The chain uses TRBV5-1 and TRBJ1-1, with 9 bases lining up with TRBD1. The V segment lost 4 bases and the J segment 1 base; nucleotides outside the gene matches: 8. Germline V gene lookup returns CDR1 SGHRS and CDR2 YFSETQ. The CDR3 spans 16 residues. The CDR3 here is CASSRIQGAPNTEAFF. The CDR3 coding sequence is TGCGCCAGCAGCAGGATACAGGGGGCGCCGAACACTGAAGCTTTCTTT.

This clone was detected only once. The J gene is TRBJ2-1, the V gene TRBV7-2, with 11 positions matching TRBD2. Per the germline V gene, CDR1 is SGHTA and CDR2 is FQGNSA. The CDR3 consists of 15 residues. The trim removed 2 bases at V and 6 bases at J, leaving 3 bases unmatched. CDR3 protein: CASSLLTSGVNEQFF. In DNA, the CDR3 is TGTGCCAGCAGCTTACTGACTAGCGGGGTCAATGAGCAGTTCTTC.

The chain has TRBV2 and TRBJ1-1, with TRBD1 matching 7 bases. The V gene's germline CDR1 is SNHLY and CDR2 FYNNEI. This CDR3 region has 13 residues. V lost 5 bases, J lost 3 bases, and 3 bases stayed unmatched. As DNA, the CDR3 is TGTGCCAGCAGTAACAGGGGTGACACTGAAGCTTTCTTT. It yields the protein CASSNRGDTEAFF.

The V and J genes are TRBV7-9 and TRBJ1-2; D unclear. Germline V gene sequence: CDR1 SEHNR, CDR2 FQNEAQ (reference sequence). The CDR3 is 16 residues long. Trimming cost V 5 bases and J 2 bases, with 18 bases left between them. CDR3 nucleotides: TGTGCCAGCAGCCCGACGGCGGGGTTCGGGAACTATGGCTACACCTTC. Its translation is CASSPTAGFGNYGYTF. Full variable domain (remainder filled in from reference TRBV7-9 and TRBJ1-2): DTGVSQNPRHKITKRGQNVTFRCDPISEHNRLYWYRQTLGQGPEFLTYFQNEAQLEKSRLLSDRFSAERPKGSFSTLEIQRTEQGDSAMYLCASSPTAGFGNYGYTFGSGTRLTVV.

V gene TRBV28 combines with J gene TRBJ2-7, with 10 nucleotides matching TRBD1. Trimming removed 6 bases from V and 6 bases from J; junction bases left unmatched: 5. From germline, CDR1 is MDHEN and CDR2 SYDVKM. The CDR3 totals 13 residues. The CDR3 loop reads CASRRQGASEQYF. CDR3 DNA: TGTGCCAGCAGACGACAGGGGGCAAGCGAGCAGTACTTC.

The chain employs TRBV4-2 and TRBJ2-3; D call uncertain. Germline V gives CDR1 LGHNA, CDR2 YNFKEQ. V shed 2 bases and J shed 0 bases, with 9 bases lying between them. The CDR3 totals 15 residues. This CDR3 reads CASSQPQSSTDTQYF. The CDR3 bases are TGTGCCAGCAGCCAACCACAAAGTAGCACAGATACGCAGTATTTT.

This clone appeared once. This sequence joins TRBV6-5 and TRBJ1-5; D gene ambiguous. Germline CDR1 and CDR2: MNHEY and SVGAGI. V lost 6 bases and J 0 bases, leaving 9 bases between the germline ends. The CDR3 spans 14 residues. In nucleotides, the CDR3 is TGTGCCAGCAGCCAAGGGAATAGCAATCAGCCCCAGCATTTT. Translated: CASSQGNSNQPQHF.

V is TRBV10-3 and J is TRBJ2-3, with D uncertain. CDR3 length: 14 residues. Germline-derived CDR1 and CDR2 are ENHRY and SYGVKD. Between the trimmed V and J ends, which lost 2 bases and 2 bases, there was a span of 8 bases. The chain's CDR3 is CAISERLSTDTQYF. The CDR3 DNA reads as TGTGCCATCAGTGAGCGCCTTTCCACAGATACGCAGTATTTT.

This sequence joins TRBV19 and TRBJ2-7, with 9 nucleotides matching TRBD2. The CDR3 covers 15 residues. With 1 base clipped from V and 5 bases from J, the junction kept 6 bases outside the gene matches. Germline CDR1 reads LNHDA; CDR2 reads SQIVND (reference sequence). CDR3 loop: CASSIASGGINEQYF. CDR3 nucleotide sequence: TGTGCCAGTAGTATAGCAAGCGGGGGGATCAACGAGCAGTACTTC.

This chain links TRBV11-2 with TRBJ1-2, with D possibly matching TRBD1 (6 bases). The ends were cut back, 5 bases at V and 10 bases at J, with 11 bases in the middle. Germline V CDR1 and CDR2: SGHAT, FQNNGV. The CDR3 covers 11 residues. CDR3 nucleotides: TGTGCCAGCAGCCTCAGGGGACACTACACCTTC. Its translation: CASSLRGHYTF.